These 6 T cell receptor beta chains were all obtained from the same sample, sequenced in a study of blood T cells in healthy people across ages. A second roughly 6 to 11 cycle PCR used barcoded and J-beta primers. TCRdb itself ran the 5' RACE reads through MiXCR, one entry per CDR3 protein. Among approximately 1.5 million distinct CDR3 sequences listed, 40% to 45% were seen once. What was sequenced was blood. These receptors all stem from a woman between 18 and 30 years old in good health.

The V and J genes are TRBV2 and TRBJ2-3, with TRBD1 identical over 9 bases. There are 15 residues in the CDR3. V shed 6 bases and J 2 bases; nucleotides not matched to a gene: 6. The germline V gene has CDR1 SNHLY and CDR2 FYNNEI. In nucleotides, the CDR3 is TGTGCCAGCAGGCCCGACAGGGGGATCACAGATACGCAGTATTTT. Encoded protein: CASRPDRGITDTQYF.

Comment on this clonotype: The junction does not match germline at one end; this may be a read error. The genes are TRBV7-9 and TRBJ1-2, with D possibly matching TRBD1 (5 bases). This CDR3 region has 16 residues. CDR1 is SEHNR, CDR2 FQNEAQ, per germline (reference sequence). CDR3 residues: CASSVATTASNYGYTF. The CDR3 DNA reads as TGTGCCAGCAGCGTAGCGACGACAGCGTCTAACTATGGCTACACCTTC.

V and J are TRBV7-2 and TRBJ2-3; the D gene is possibly TRBD1 (6 bases). V dropped 5 bases and J dropped 2 bases, with 17 bases sitting between them. The germline CDR1 and CDR2 sequences are SGHTA and FQGNSA. The CDR3 contains 16 residues. Here the CDR3 DNA reads TGTGCCAGCAGCGGTACCGGGACAAAGAACACAGATACGCAGTATTTT. Translating it yields CASSGTGTKNTDTQYF.

Worth noting for this clonotype: Being one base from a much bigger clone, this may be a read error. The rearrangement joins TRBV7-3 to TRBJ1-1, with a tentative D call TRBD1 (5 bases). CDR1 and CDR2 (germline): SGHTA, FQGTGA. Trimming pared 5 bases from V and 0 bases from J, leaving 10 bases between. CDR3 length: 14 residues. CDR3 region: CASSRRQLNTEAFF. The CDR3 coding sequence is TGTGCCAGCAGCCGGAGACAGCTGAACACTGAAGCTTTCTTT.

The chain joins TRBV10-3 to TRBJ2-5; the match to TRBD2 covers 7 bases. The CDR3 contains 15 residues. J was trimmed by 11 bases and V by 3 bases; bases with no gene match: 15. CDR1 and CDR2 from the germline V gene are ENHRY and SYGVKD. Here the CDR3 reads CAISDPGTTLNEQYF. CDR3 coding DNA: TGTGCCATCAGTGATCCGGGGACTACTCTCAATGAGCAGTACTTC.

This clonotype was detected only once. The chain links TRBV5-1 to TRBJ1-1; D uncertain. Germline loops: CDR1 SGHRS, CDR2 YFSETQ. This CDR3 is built from 14 residues. The V gene lost 4 bases and the J gene lost 7 bases, with 17 bases spanning the gap. CDR3 sequence reads: CASSISPPPGEAFF. The CDR3 region has the DNA TGCGCCAGCAGCATATCCCCGCCGCCGGGTGAAGCTTTCTTT.